This T cell receptor (beta chain) was profiled in a study of blood T cell repertoires in COVID-19. Source study methods: Quantification of nucleated cells was approximated via reference gene primer amplification. Some clones are missing from TCRdb's copy, which holds only in-frame ones; the method was immunoSEQ multiplex PCR. V and J calls and clone size are as listed in that table; D and trimming were resolved from the DNA. Of 15,000 to 20,000 clones listed, almost 85% are singletons. V was cut by 5 bases and J by 4 bases, with 26 bases left in between. CDR1 SGHTA and CDR2 FQGTGA come from the germline V gene. CDR3 size: 19 residues.

V gene TRBV7-3 combines with J gene TRBJ1-4, with D possibly being TRBD1 (6 bases). The sequence derives from a man aged 80 or over with acute or convalescent COVID-19. The sample consisted of peripheral blood. DNA of the CDR3: TGTGCCAGCAGCCACTCAGCATTCCGGGGGGACACCCATAATGAAAAACTGTTTTTT. It yields the protein CASSHSAFRGDTHNEKLFF.